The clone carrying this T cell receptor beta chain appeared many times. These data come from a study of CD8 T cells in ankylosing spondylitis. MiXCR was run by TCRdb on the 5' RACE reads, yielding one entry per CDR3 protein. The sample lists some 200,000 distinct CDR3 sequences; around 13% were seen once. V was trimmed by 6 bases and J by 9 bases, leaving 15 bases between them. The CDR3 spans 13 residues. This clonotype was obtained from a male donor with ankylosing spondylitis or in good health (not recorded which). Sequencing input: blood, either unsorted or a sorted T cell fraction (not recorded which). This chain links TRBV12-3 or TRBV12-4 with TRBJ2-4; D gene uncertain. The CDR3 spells CASSRHERAIQYF. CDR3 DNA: TGTGCCAGCAGCCGACACGAGCGAGCCATTCAGTACTTC.